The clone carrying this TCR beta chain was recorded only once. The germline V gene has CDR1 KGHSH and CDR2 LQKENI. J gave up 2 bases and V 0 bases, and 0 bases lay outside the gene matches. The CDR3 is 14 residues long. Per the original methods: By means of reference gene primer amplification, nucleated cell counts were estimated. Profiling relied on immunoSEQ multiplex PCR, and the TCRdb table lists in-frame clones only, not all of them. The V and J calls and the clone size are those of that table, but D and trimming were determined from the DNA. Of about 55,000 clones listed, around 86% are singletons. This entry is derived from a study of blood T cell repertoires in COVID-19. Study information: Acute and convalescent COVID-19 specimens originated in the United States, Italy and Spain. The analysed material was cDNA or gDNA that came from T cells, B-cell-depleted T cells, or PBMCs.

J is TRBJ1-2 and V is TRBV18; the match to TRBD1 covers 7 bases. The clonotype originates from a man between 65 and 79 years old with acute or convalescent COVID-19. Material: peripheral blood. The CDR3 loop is CASSPPDRNYGYTF. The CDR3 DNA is TGTGCCAGCTCACCACCGGACAGGAACTATGGCTACACCTTC.